These 20 T cell receptor beta chains were sequenced from one sample in a study of STAT5B mutations in CD4+ large granular lymphocyte leukemia. Assay used: immunoSEQ multiplex PCR; TCRdb lists only in-frame clones, some missing. Of some 41,000 clones detected, approximately 88% appear once; the ten largest clones hold just under 0.35%. Sequenced input: CD4+ T cells from blood buffy coats. These receptors were taken from a human donor in good health.

CDR3 nucleotides: TGTGCCAGCTCACCTCTCGGGACAGTCCCCTACGAGCAGTACTTC. It encodes CASSPLGTVPYEQYF. The chain employs TRBV18 and TRBJ2-7, with TRBD1 identical over 7 bases. Unmatched junction bases numbered 7, after V lost 3 bases and J lost 2 bases. From germline, CDR1 is KGHSH and CDR2 LQKENI. The CDR3 extends over 15 amino acids.

This chain uses TRBV5-8 with TRBJ1-3, with D maybe TRBD1 (6 bases). The V and J ends lost 0 bases and 2 bases respectively, with 9 bases between them. CDR3 length equals 15 residues. Germline loops: CDR1 SGHTS, CDR2 YDEGEE. In DNA, the CDR3 is TGTGCCAGCAGCTTGGGGACAGAACCTGGAAACACCATATATTTT. This sequence encodes CASSLGTEPGNTIYF.

V gene TRBV7-8 combines with J gene TRBJ2-7; 7 positions match TRBD2. The CDR3 extends over 14 amino acids. V was clipped by 3 bases and J by 9 bases; unmatched bases: 11. Germline V gives CDR1 SGHVS, CDR2 FQNEAQ. Written as DNA, the CDR3 is TGTGCCAGCAGCTTGGGGAGGGACCGGGGGAGGCAGTACTTC. The encoded protein is CASSLGRDRGRQYF.

The V gene is TRBV5-4, the J gene TRBJ2-2, with 7 nucleotides matching TRBD1. Losses at the gene ends were 4 bases for V and 7 bases for J; bases not matched to a gene: 10. Germline CDR1 and CDR2: SGHNT and YYREEE (reference sequence). CDR3 length equals 15 residues. The CDR3 region is CASSLQTGSIGELFF. In DNA, the CDR3 is TGTGCCAGCAGCCTTCAGACAGGGTCGATCGGGGAGCTGTTTTTT.

This sequence joins TRBV30 and TRBJ1-1; D remains unclear. With 2 bases removed from V and 1 base from J, the gap between germline ends came to 14 bases. This CDR3 contains 15 residues. Germline V gives CDR1 GTSNPN, CDR2 SVGIG (reference sequence). CDR3 sequence reads: CAWSLWRNENTEAFF. CDR3 DNA: TGTGCCTGGAGTCTCTGGCGGAACGAGAACACTGAAGCTTTCTTT.

This chain uses TRBV5-1 with TRBJ1-1; 9 bases match TRBD1. The V segment lost 2 bases and the J segment 1 base; nucleotides outside the gene matches: 12. The CDR3 has 18 residues. Germline assignment: CDR1 SGHRS and CDR2 YFSETQ. This chain's CDR3 is CASSFRYRTGEPNTEAFF. The CDR3 nucleotides are TGCGCCAGCAGCTTTCGCTATAGGACAGGGGAACCGAACACTGAAGCTTTCTTT.

The CDR3 spells CASSLNQPQHF. CDR3 nucleotide sequence: TGTGCCAGCAGTTTAAATCAGCCCCAGCATTTT. This sequence joins TRBV28 and TRBJ1-5; D not certain. V gave up 2 bases and J gave up 4 bases, with 0 bases separating them. The CDR3 spans 11 residues. Per the germline V gene, CDR1 is MDHEN and CDR2 is SYDVKM.

The chain joins TRBV5-4 to TRBJ2-3, with TRBD1 matching 9 bases. The CDR3 consists of 15 residues. CDR1 SGHNT and CDR2 YYREEE come from the germline V gene (reference sequence). The J segment lost 4 bases and the V segment lost 7 bases, leaving 10 bases of the junction unmatched. The CDR3 nucleotides read TGTGCCAGCGGCCGAAACACAGGGGGCGCAGATACGCAGTATTTT. It encodes CASGRNTGGADTQYF.

The rearrangement joins TRBV25-1 to TRBJ1-6; weak D call: TRBD1 (6 bases). This CDR3 is 16 amino acids long. CDR1 is MGHDK, CDR2 SYGVNS, per germline. V shed 6 bases and J shed 4 bases, with 16 bases lying between them. The CDR3 reads CASSPSGTQYNSPLHF. DNA of the CDR3: TGTGCCAGCAGCCCGTCCGGGACACAGTATAATTCACCCCTCCACTTT.

The V gene is TRBV19, the J gene TRBJ2-2; tentatively, D is TRBD1 (5 bases). CDR1 LNHDA and CDR2 SQIVND come from the germline V gene (reference sequence). The CDR3 is 18 residues long. Trimming shortened V by 4 bases and J by 0 bases, and 18 bases separated the two germline ends. Here the CDR3 DNA reads TGTGCCAGTAGTAGGGGCAGGGCGAAGGTCGCGAACACCGGGGAGCTGTTTTTT. It codes for CASSRGRAKVANTGELFF.

The V call is TRBV5-1, the J call TRBJ2-6; TRBD1 matches 8 bases. The CDR3 spans 17 residues. Losses at the gene ends were 6 bases for V and 0 bases for J; bases not matched to a gene: 8. Germline V gene lookup returns CDR1 SGHRS and CDR2 YFSETQ. The CDR3 here is CASTRTGLSSGANVLTF. The CDR3 region has the DNA TGCGCCAGCACAAGGACAGGGTTGAGCTCTGGGGCCAACGTCCTGACTTTC.

The chain employs TRBV6-5 and TRBJ1-2; no clear D gene. Germline V gene lookup returns CDR1 MNHEY and CDR2 SVGAGI. Trimming took off 0 bases at V and 5 bases at J, with 13 bases between the two ends. The CDR3 has 15 amino acids. As DNA, the CDR3 is TGTGCCAGCAGTTACTCGGCAGGAACGGCATATGGCTACACCTTC. Residues: CASSYSAGTAYGYTF.

The chain has TRBV11-1 and TRBJ2-7; unclear D gene. This CDR3 is 14 amino acids long. The V gene's germline CDR1 is SGHAT and CDR2 FQDESV (reference sequence). V lost 0 bases and J 7 bases, leaving 13 bases between the germline ends. CDR3 protein: CASSLAGLSREQYF. The CDR3 bases are TGTGCCAGCAGCTTAGCGGGTCTTAGTCGAGAGCAGTACTTC.

This chain joins TRBV4-3 and TRBJ1-3; no definite D call. Trimming removed 1 base from V and 0 bases from J, with 7 bases in between. The CDR3 length is 15 residues. The V gene's germline CDR1 is LGHNA and CDR2 YSLEER. CDR3 sequence: CASSQAISSGNTIYF. The CDR3, as DNA: TGCGCCAGCAGCCAAGCCATCAGCTCTGGAAACACCATATATTTT.

The V call is TRBV7-9, the J call TRBJ1-1; TRBD1 matches 7 bases. Germline V CDR1 and CDR2: SEHNR, FQNEAQ (reference sequence). The CDR3 has 14 amino acids. The junction had 4 bases not matched to a gene; V was cut back by 2 bases and J by 4 bases. The CDR3 DNA reads as TGTGCCAGCAGCTTACCAGGGGGTAGCACTGAAGCTTTCTTT. Its translation: CASSLPGGSTEAFF.

The chain joins TRBV14 to TRBJ2-2; D is possibly TRBD2 (6 bases). Germline V gives CDR1 SGHDN, CDR2 FVKESK. This CDR3 comprises 14 residues. V was trimmed by 2 bases and J by 6 bases, leaving 10 bases between them. CDR3 sequence (DNA): TGTGCCAGCAGCCAATTCTGGGGGGCCGGGGAGCTGTTTTTT. Protein product: CASSQFWGAGELFF.

On this clone: Sequence at one end of the junction differs from germline and may be a read error. This chain joins TRBV30 and TRBJ2-1, with TRBD2 matching 13 bases. Germline assignment: CDR1 GTSNPN and CDR2 SVGIG (reference sequence). CDR3 length: 15 residues. The CDR3, as DNA: TGTGCCTTGGGAGGGACTAGCGGGACCTACAATGGGCAGTTCTTC. This translates into CALGGTSGTYNGQFF.

The rearrangement uses TRBV18 and TRBJ1-1; D ambiguous. The CDR3 has 14 amino acids. V shed 2 bases and J shed 2 bases, with 9 bases lying between them. CDR1 is KGHSH and CDR2 is LQKENI in the germline V gene. CDR3 nucleotides: TGTGCCAGCTCACCATGGGCGGAAAACACTGAAGCTTTCTTT. Amino acid sequence: CASSPWAENTEAFF.

The genes are TRBV5-1 and TRBJ1-2, with a possible D match to TRBD1 (5 bases). The V end was cut by 4 bases, the J end by 8 bases, with 18 bases between. Germline V CDR1 and CDR2: SGHRS, YFSETQ. The CDR3 sequence is 14 residues long. CDR3 region: CASSIGTPTKGYTF. DNA of the CDR3: TGCGCCAGCAGCATAGGGACTCCGACGAAGGGCTACACCTTC.

This chain links TRBV5-5 with TRBJ1-2; D remains ambiguous. CDR1 and CDR2 (germline): SGHKS, YYEKEE (reference sequence). V dropped 4 bases and J dropped 7 bases, with 11 bases sitting between them. This CDR3 contains 12 residues. The CDR3 loop is CASSPPTIGYTF. CDR3 DNA sequence: TGTGCCAGCAGCCCACCAACGATTGGCTACACCTTC.